The 14 T cell receptor beta chains listed next were all sequenced from one sample in a study of blood T cell repertoires in COVID-19. Clones were sequenced by immunoSEQ multiplex PCR, and TCRdb holds only the in-frame ones, with some missing. The sample consists of 65,000 to 80,000 clones, around 90% of them appearing once. The sequencing input was peripheral blood. These receptors all come from a middle-aged man with active COVID-19.

This clone was recorded only once. The V call is TRBV28, the J call TRBJ1-2, with TRBD1 matching over 7 bases. Looked up from germline, CDR1 is MDHEN and CDR2 is SYDVKM. Trimming cost V 2 bases and J 7 bases; bases outside gene matches: 13. The CDR3 loop spans 16 amino acids. The DNA of the CDR3 is TGTGCCAGCAGTTTAGGCAGGGGGAACTCTCGGGGTGGCTACACCTTC. This encodes CASSLGRGNSRGGYTF.

The chain carries TRBV12-3 or TRBV12-4 and TRBJ1-6, with D possibly matching TRBD1 (5 bases). The length of the CDR3 is 12 residues. V was shortened by 2 bases and J by 11 bases, with 7 bases between the two germline ends. The CDR3 loop is CASSLPGPPLHF. For the CDR3, the DNA is TGTGCCAGCAGTTTACCAGGGCCACCCCTCCACTTT.

DNA for the CDR3: TGTGCCAGCATGGGTCCCGGGGCAGATACGCAGTATTTT. Translation gives CASMGPGADTQYF. The chain has TRBV28 and TRBJ2-3; D might be TRBD2 (5 bases). The CDR3 has 13 amino acids. Germline-derived CDR1 and CDR2 are MDHEN and SYDVKM. The ends were cut back, 7 bases at V and 4 bases at J, with 12 bases in the middle.

This clone turned up a few times. This chain connects TRBV28 to TRBJ1-5, with TRBD1 matching over 9 bases. The germline V gene has CDR1 MDHEN and CDR2 SYDVKM. The CDR3 runs to 15 residues. V lost 4 bases to trimming and J lost 2 bases; unmatched junction nucleotides: 3. CDR3 region: CASSWTGAGNQPQHF. CDR3 DNA: TGTGCCAGCAGTTGGACAGGGGCAGGCAATCAGCCCCAGCATTTT.

The table lists this clone with a count of one. The rearrangement joins TRBV5-4 to TRBJ2-1; tentative D call: TRBD2 (6 bases). Germline CDR1 is SGHNT and CDR2 is YYREEE (reference sequence). V was cut by 0 bases and J by 0 bases, with 10 bases left in between. The CDR3 runs to 16 residues. The DNA of the CDR3 is TGTGCCAGCAGCTTGGGGCTAGCGAGCTCCTACAATGAGCAGTTCTTC. Translating gives CASSLGLASSYNEQFF.

The V and J genes are TRBV29-1 and TRBJ2-5, with 7 bases lining up with TRBD1. CDR3 length: 13 residues. Germline CDR1 SQVTM, CDR2 ANQGSEA. Germline trimming cut 6 bases from V and 2 bases from J; bases unmatched to any gene: 6. CDR3: CSVRDSTQETQYF. The CDR3 region has the DNA TGCAGCGTCCGGGACAGCACTCAAGAGACCCAGTACTTC.

The chain recombines TRBV5-1 with TRBJ1-6; D possibly corresponds to TRBD1 (5 bases). The CDR3 length is 13 residues. Germline V gene sequence: CDR1 SGHRS, CDR2 YFSETQ. Trimming stripped 0 bases from V and 14 bases from J, with 12 bases between. DNA for the CDR3: TGCGCCAGCAGCTTGGCGGGGGTGTCGGCCCTCCACTTT. This gives the protein CASSLAGVSALHF.

The CDR3 loop is CASSPDRGHQETQYF. CDR3 sequence (DNA): TGTGCCAGCAGCCCGGACAGGGGCCACCAAGAGACCCAGTACTTC. The chain is built from TRBV7-6 and TRBJ2-5; 9 positions match TRBD1. There are 15 residues in the CDR3. V was clipped by 5 bases and J by 0 bases; unmatched bases: 4. CDR1 and CDR2 (germline): SGHVS, FNYEAQ.

There are a few counts of this clone. The chain couples TRBV19 to TRBJ2-7, with D maybe TRBD1 (5 bases). CDR1 is LNHDA and CDR2 is SQIVND in the germline V gene (reference sequence). V shed 3 bases and J shed 6 bases, with 15 bases lying between them. CDR3 length: 14 amino acids. The CDR3 DNA is TGTGCCAGTAGTATCCAAGGGGAAAGTTCCGAGCAGTACTTC. It encodes CASSIQGESSEQYF.

The rearrangement links TRBV27 to TRBJ1-2; the match to TRBD1 covers 7 bases. The CDR3 runs 14 residues. The germline V gene has CDR1 MNHEY and CDR2 SMNVEV (reference sequence). J lost 2 bases, V lost 8 bases, and 8 bases had no gene match. CDR3 coding DNA: TGTGCCAGCCGTAGGAAACAGGGGAACTATGGCTACACCTTC. The encoded protein is CASRRKQGNYGYTF.

This chain links TRBV28 with TRBJ1-2; TRBD1 matches 7 bases. Germline CDR1 is MDHEN and CDR2 is SYDVKM. The CDR3 totals 16 residues. Trimming removed 3 bases from V and 8 bases from J; junction bases left unmatched: 15. CDR3 amino acids: CASSFGPRRGQGGYTF. In DNA form, the CDR3 reads TGTGCCAGCAGTTTTGGTCCCAGGAGGGGGCAGGGCGGCTACACCTTC.

The chain joins TRBV11-3 to TRBJ1-2; 10 nucleotides line up with TRBD1. The V segment lost 0 bases and the J segment 7 bases; nucleotides outside the gene matches: 5. This CDR3 has 15 residues. Germline V CDR1 and CDR2: SGHNT, YENEEA. The CDR3 loop reads CASSLDGRTGGGYTF. CDR3 DNA: TGTGCCAGCAGCTTAGATGGCCGGACAGGGGGTGGCTACACCTTC.

This clone has only a few counts. This CDR3 is CASSQDQGEQSPLHF. The CDR3 DNA is TGCGCCAGCAGCCAAGATCAGGGGGAGCAATCACCCCTCCACTTT. The chain recombines TRBV4-1 with TRBJ1-6; 7 bases are a match to TRBD1. The junction had 6 bases not matched to a gene; V was cut back by 0 bases and J by 10 bases. The CDR3 extends over 15 amino acids. CDR1 is MGHRA, CDR2 YSYEKL, per germline.

V gene TRBV19 combines with J gene TRBJ2-1, with TRBD2 matching 8 bases. The V gene end was trimmed by 0 bases and the J gene end by 4 bases; junction bases not matched to a gene: 5. This CDR3 comprises 16 residues. In germline, CDR1 is LNHDA, CDR2 SQIVND (reference sequence). The CDR3 here is CASSIDLRGAYNEQFF. CDR3 DNA sequence: TGTGCCAGTAGTATAGATCTGCGGGGGGCTTACAATGAGCAGTTCTTC.